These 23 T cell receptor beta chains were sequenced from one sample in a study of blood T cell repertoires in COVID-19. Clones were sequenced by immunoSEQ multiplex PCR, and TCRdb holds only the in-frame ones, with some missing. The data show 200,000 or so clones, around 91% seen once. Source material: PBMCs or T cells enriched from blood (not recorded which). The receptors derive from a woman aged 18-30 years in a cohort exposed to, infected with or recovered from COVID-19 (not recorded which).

Here the CDR3 DNA reads TGTGCCACCAGCTTGAGCGGGCTTAATGAAAAACTGTTTTTT. Translating gives CATSLSGLNEKLFF. The gene calls are TRBV15 and TRBJ1-4, with D hard to call. Trimming shortened V by 5 bases and J by 4 bases, and 11 bases separated the two germline ends. CDR1 LNHNV and CDR2 YYDKDF come from the germline V gene (reference sequence). The CDR3 loop spans 14 amino acids.

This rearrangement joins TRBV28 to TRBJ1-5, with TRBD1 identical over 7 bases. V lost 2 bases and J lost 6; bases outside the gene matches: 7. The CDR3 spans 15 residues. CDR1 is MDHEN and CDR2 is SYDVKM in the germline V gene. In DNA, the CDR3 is TGTGCCAGCAGTTTAAGAACAGGGGCTAGTCAGCCCCAGCATTTT. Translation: CASSLRTGASQPQHF. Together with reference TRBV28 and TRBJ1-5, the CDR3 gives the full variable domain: DVKVTQSSRYLVKRTGEKVFLECVQDMDHENMFWYRQDPGLGLRLIYFSYDVKMKEKGDIPEGYSVSREKKERFSLILESASTNQTSMYLCASSLRTGASQPQHFGDGTRLSIL.

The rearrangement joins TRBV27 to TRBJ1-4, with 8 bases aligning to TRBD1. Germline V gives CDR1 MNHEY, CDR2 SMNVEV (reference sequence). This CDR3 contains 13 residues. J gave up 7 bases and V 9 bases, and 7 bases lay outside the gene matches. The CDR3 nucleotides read TGTGCCAGTGCCGGGACAGGAACTGAAAAACTGTTTTTT. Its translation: CASAGTGTEKLFF.

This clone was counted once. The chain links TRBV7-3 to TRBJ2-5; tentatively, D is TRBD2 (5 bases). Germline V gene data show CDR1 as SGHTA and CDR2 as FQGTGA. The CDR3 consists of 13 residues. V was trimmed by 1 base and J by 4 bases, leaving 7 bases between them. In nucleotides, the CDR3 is TGTGCCAGCAGCTTAAGAGAGGGAGAGACCCAGTACTTC. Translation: CASSLREGETQYF.

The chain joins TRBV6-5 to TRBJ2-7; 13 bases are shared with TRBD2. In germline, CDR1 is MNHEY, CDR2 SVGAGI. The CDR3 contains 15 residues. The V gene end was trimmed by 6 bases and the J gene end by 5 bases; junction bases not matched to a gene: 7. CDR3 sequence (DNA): TGTGCCAGCAGCCTTGGACTAGCGGGAGCCCACGAGCAGTACTTC. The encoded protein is CASSLGLAGAHEQYF.

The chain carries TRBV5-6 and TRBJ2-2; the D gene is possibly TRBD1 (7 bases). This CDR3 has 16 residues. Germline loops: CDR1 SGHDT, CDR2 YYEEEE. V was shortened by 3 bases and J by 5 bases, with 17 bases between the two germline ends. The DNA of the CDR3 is TGTGCCAGCAGCTCATGGAGGGGGCTAAGGACCGGGGAGCTGTTTTTT. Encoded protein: CASSSWRGLRTGELFF.

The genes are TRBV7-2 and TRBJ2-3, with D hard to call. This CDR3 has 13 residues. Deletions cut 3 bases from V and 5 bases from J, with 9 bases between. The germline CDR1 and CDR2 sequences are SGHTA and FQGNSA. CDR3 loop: CASSFGSGDTQYF. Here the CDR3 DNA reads TGTGCCAGCAGCTTCGGGTCGGGAGATACGCAGTATTTT. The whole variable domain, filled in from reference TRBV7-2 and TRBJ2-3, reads GAGVSQSPSNKVTEKGKDVELRCDPISGHTALYWYRQSLGQGLEFLIYFQGNSAPDKSGLPSDRFSAERTGGSVSTLTIQRTQQEDSAVYLCASSFGSGDTQYFGPGTRLTVL.

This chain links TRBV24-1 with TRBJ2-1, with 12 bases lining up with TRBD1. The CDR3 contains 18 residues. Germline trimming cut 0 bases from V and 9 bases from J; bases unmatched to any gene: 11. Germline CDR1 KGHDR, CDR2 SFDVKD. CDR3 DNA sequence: TGTGCCACCAGTGATTTGTTGGGGAGGGGACAGGGGGCAGGTGAGCAGTTCTTC. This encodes CATSDLLGRGQGAGEQFF.

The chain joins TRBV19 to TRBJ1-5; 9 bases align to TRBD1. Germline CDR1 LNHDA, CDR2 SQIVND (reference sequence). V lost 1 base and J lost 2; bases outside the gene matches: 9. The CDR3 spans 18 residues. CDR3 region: CASSIGNRGRLGNQPQHF. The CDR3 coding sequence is TGTGCCAGTAGTATAGGCAACAGGGGGCGTTTGGGCAATCAGCCCCAGCATTTT. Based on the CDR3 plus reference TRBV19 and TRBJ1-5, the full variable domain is DGGITQSPKYLFRKEGQNVTLSCEQNLNHDAMYWYRQDPGQGLRLIYYSQIVNDFQKGDIAEGYSVSREKKESFPLTVTSAQKNPTAFYLCASSIGNRGRLGNQPQHFGDGTRLSIL.

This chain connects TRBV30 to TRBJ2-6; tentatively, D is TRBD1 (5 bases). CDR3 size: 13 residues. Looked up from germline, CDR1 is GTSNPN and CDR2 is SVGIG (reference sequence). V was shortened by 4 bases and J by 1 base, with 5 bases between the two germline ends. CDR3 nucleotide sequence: TGTGCCTGGACAGGGTCTGGGGCCAACGTCCTGACTTTC. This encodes CAWTGSGANVLTF.

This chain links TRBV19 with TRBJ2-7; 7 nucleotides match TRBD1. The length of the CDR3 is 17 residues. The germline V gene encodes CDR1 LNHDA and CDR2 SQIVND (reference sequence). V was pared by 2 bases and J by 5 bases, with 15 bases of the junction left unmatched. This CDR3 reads CASSISSGQAIFHEQYF. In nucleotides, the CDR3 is TGTGCCAGTAGTATATCTTCAGGACAGGCTATTTTCCACGAGCAGTACTTC.

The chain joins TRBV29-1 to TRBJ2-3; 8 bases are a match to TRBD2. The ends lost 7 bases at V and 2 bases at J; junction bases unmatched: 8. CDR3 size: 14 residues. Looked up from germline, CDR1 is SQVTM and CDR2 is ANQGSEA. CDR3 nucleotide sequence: TGCAGCGCCGAAGCGGGGGTGAACACAGATACGCAGTATTTT. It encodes CSAEAGVNTDTQYF.

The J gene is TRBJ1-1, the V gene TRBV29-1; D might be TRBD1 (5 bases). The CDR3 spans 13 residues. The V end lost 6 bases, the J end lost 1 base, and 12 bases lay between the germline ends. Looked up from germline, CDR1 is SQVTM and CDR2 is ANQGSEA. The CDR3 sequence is CSVRRGSNTEAFF. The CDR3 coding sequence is TGCAGCGTAAGGAGGGGCTCGAACACTGAAGCTTTCTTT.

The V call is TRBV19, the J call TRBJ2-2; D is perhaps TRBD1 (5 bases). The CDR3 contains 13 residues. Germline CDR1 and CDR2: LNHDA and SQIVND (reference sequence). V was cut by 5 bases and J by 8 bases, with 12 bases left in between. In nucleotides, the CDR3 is TGTGCCAGTAGTCAGGGCTTTGGGGGGGAGCTGTTTTTT. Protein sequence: CASSQGFGGELFF.

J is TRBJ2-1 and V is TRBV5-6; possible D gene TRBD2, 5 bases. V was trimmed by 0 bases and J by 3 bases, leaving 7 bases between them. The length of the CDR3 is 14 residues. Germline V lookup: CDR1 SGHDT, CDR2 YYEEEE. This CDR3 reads CASSLAGSYNEQFF. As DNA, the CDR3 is TGTGCCAGCAGCTTGGCGGGGAGCTACAATGAGCAGTTCTTC.

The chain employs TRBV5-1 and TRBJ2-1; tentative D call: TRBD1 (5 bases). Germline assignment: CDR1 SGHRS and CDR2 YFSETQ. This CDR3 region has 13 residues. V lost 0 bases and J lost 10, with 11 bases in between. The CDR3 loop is CASSLGHRNEQFF. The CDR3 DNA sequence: TGCGCCAGCAGCTTGGGGCACAGGAACGAGCAGTTCTTC. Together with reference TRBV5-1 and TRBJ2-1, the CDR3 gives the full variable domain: KAGVTQTPRYLIKTRGQQVTLSCSPISGHRSVSWYQQTPGQGLQFLFEYFSETQRNKGNFPGRFSGRQFSNSRSEMNVSTLELGDSALYLCASSLGHRNEQFFGPGTRLTVL.

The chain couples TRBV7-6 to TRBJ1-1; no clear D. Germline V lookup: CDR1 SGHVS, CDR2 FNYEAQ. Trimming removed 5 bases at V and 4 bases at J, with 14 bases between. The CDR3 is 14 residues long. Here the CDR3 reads CASSEIDGSTEAFF. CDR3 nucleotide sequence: TGTGCCAGCAGCGAGATTGACGGGTCCACTGAAGCTTTCTTT.

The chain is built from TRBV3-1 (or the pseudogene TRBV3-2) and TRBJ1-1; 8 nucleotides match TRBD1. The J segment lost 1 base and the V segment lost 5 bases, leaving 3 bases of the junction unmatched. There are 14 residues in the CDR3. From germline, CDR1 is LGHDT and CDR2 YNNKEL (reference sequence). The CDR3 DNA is TGTGCCAGCAGCTTGGGACAGGAGAACACTGAAGCTTTCTTT. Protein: CASSLGQENTEAFF.

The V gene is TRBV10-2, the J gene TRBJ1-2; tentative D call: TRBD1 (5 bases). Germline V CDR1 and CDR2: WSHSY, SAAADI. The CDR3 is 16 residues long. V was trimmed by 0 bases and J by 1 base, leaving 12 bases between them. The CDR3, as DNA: TGCGCCAGCAGTGAGTCTAGCAGGGCAAATAACTATGGCTACACCTTC. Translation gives CASSESSRANNYGYTF.

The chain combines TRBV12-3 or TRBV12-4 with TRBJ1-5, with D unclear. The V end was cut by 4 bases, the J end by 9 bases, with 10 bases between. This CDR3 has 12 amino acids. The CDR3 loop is CASSSGARPQHF. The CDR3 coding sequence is TGTGCCAGCAGTTCAGGCGCAAGGCCCCAGCATTTT.

CDR3 region: CASSSAGVGTFGELFF. CDR3 nucleotide sequence: TGTGCCAGCAGCTCCGCGGGGGTTGGGACCTTCGGGGAGCTGTTTTTT. The V call is TRBV7-9, the J call TRBJ2-2; 7 nucleotides match TRBD2. The CDR3 loop spans 16 amino acids. Trimming at V came to 4 bases and at J to 7 bases, leaving 12 bases not matched to a gene. Germline CDR1 SEHNR, CDR2 FQNEAQ (reference sequence). The whole variable domain, remainder taken from reference TRBV7-9 and TRBJ2-2, is DTGVSQNPRHKITKRGQNVTFRCDPISEHNRLYWYRQTLGQGPEFLTYFQNEAQLEKSRLLSDRFSAERPKGSFSTLEIQRTEQGDSAMYLCASSSAGVGTFGELFFGEGSRLTVL.

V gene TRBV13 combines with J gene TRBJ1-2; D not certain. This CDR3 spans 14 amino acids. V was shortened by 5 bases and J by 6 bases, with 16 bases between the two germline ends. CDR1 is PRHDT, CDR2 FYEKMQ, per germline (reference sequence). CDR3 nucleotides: TGTGCCAGCAGCCCTCGGACTGCCCGGGATGGCTACACCTTC. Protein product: CASSPRTARDGYTF.

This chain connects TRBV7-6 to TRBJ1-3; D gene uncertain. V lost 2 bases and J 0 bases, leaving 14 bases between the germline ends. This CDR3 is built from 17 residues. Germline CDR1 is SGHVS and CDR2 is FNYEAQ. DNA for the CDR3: TGTGCCAGCAGCTTAATTTCCCACAGCCTCTCTGGAAACACCATATATTTT. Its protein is CASSLISHSLSGNTIYF.